This TCR beta chain stems from a study of cytomegalovirus exposure and HLA in healthy donors. Study summary: Genetic ancestry analysis placed about 80% of the roughly 400 donors that were genotyped in the Caucasian-associated cluster.

In the case of this clone: Its specificity is not known.

Amplification used 60 Vbeta primers and 13 Jbeta primers. Profiled with immunoSEQ multiplex PCR; TCRdb holds only in-frame clones, not every one. The data show 150,000 to 200,000 clones, 82% seen once. General study findings and limits: The study put about 180 TCR beta chains on its list as cytomegalovirus-associated. Presence/absence analyses assumed roughly uniform sequencing depth across donors. Productive status was seen about 87% or about 30% of the time for most TCR beta V segments in an earlier analysis.

The CDR3 sequence is 14 residues long. V shed 4 bases, J shed 8 bases, and the junction held 5 bases outside the gene matches. Germline V gene sequence: CDR1 SNHLY, CDR2 FYNNEI. The sample consisted of PBMCs. The chain has TRBV2 and TRBJ1-2; TRBD1 aligns across 12 bases. This clonotype was sampled from a man aged 40-55 years in good health and CMV-seronegative. CDR3 loop: CASSAGTGGGGYTF. The CDR3 DNA reads as TGTGCCAGCAGTGCCGGGACAGGGGGCGGCGGCTACACCTTC.